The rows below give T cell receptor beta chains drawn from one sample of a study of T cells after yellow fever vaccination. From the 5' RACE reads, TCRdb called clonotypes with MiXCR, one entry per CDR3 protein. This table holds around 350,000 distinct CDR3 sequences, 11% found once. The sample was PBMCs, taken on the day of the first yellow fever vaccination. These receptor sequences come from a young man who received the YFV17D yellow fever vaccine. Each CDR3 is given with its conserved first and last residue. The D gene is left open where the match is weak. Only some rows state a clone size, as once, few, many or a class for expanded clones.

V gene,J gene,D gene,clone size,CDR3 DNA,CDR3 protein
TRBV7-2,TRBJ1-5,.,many,TGTGCCAGCAGCCTCCAGGGGCAAGGTCAGCCCCAGCATTTT,CASSLQGQGQPQHF
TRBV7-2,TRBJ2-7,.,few,TGTGCCAGCAGCGCACCCCCAGGACCCGAGCAGTACTTC,CASSAPPGPEQYF
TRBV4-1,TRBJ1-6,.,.,TGCGCCAGCAGCCAGAGGAGGGGGGACGGCCATTCACCCCTCCACTTT,CASSQRRGDGHSPLHF
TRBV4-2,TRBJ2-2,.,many,TGTGCCAGCAGCCAAAATTTGGGTCTGGGCACCGGGGAGCTGTTTTTT,CASSQNLGLGTGELFF
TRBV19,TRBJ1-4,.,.,TGTGCCAGTAGTATCTGGACAAGAAATGAAAAACTGTTTTTT,CASSIWTRNEKLFF
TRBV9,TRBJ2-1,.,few,TGTGCCAGCAGCGTAGTACAGGGAAAGGGTGAGCAGTTCTTC,CASSVVQGKGEQFF
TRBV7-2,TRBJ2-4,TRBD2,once,TGTGCCAGCAGCGTTCCGACTAGCGGGGGGGCCAAAAACATTCAGTACTTC,CASSVPTSGGAKNIQYF
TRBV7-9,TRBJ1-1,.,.,TGTGCCAGCAGCTTAGGGCCTCGGCAGAACACTGAAGCTTTCTTT,CASSLGPRQNTEAFF
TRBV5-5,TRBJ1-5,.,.,TGTGCCAGCAGCTTCGAATCTTCTTGGGTTCAGCCCCAGCATTTT,CASSFESSWVQPQHF
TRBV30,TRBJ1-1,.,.,TGTGCCTGGACGAGAGGGAGCACTGAAGCTTTCTTT,CAWTRGSTEAFF
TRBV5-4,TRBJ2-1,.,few,TGTGCCAGCAGCCCGGACAGTGGAGTGAATGAGCAGTTCTTC,CASSPDSGVNEQFF
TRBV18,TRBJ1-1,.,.,TGTGCCAGCTCACCTTTCGACGCACACACTGAAGCTTTCTTT,CASSPFDAHTEAFF
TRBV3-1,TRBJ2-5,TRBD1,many,TGTGCCAGCAGCAACTATAGGACAGGGCGCCTGCGAGAGACCCAGTACTTC,CASSNYRTGRLRETQYF
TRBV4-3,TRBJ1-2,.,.,TGCGCCAGCAGCCAAGAAGGCAGGGCAAACTATGGCTACACCTTC,CASSQEGRANYGYTF
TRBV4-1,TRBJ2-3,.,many,TGCGCCAGCAGCCATGAGAACCGGGTCCTCCAGTATTTT,CASSHENRVLQYF
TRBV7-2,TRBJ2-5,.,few,TGTGCCAGCAGCTTAGTTTCCCGAGAGACCCAGTACTTC,CASSLVSRETQYF
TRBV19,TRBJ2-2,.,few,TGTGCCAGTAGTATGAGGAGTTCCGGGGAGCTGTTTTTT,CASSMRSSGELFF
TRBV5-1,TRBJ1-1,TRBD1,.,TGCGCCAGCAGCTTGACCGGGACAGCGACTAACACTGAAGCTTTCTTT,CASSLTGTATNTEAFF
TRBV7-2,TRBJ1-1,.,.,TGTGCCAGCAGCTTAGCGTATAAGCCGATTGAAGCTTTCTTT,CASSLAYKPIEAFF
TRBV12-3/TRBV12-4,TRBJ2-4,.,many,TGTGCCAGCAGCAGGGACTGGGATAGGCCCAAAAACATTCAGTACTTC,CASSRDWDRPKNIQYF
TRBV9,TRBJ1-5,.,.,TGTGCCAGCGCCCGCGCGGGGAGCTTTAATCAGCCCCAGCATTTT,CASARAGSFNQPQHF
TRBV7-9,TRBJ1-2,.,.,TGTGCCAGCAGCTTAGACACAGGGTCCTATGGCTACACCTTC,CASSLDTGSYGYTF
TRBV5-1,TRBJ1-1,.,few,TGCGCCAGCAGCTTGCGGCCGGGCCCCAGCCCCATGAACACTGAAGCTTTCTTT,CASSLRPGPSPMNTEAFF
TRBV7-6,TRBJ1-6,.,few,TGTGCCAGCAGCGCTGAGGGACGGATTAATTCACCCCTCCACTTT,CASSAEGRINSPLHF
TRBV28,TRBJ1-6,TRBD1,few,TGTGCCAGCAGTGTGACAGGGGGCGGCTATAATTCACCCCTCCACTTT,CASSVTGGGYNSPLHF
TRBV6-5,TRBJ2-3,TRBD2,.,TGTGCCAGCAGTTACGTTTCTAGCGGGAGAGATACGCAGTATTTT,CASSYVSSGRDTQYF
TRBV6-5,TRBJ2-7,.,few,TGTGCCAGCAGTTACCAGCCTGTTGGGGACGAGCAGTACTTC,CASSYQPVGDEQYF
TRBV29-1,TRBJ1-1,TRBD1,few,TGCAGCGTTGAAGATATCGGCGACAGGGGGACTGAAGCTTTCTTT,CSVEDIGDRGTEAFF
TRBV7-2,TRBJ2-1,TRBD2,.,TGTGCCAGCAGCGTTTCGTGGGGGGGGTACAATGAGCAGTTCTTC,CASSVSWGGYNEQFF
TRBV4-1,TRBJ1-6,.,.,TGCGCCAGCAGCCCCATCTCCTGGACAGTTAATTCACCCCTCCACTTT,CASSPISWTVNSPLHF
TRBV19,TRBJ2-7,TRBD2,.,TGTGCCAGTAGTATCGGGGGGGCCACCTACGAGCAGTACTTC,CASSIGGATYEQYF
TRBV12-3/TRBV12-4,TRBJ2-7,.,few,TGTGCCAGCACCGTCCAAAACTACGAGCAGTACTTC,CASTVQNYEQYF
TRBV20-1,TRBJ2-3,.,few,TGCAGTGCTAGTGAGGGAGATACGCAGTATTTT,CSASEGDTQYF
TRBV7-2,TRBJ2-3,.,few,TGTGCCAGCAGCCCACCAAGAGAGGGCTCTAGCACAGATACGCAGTATTTT,CASSPPREGSSTDTQYF
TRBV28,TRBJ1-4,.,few,TGTGCCAGCAGTGCCCCCGGTGGGGCAGACTATAATGAAAAACTGTTTTTT,CASSAPGGADYNEKLFF